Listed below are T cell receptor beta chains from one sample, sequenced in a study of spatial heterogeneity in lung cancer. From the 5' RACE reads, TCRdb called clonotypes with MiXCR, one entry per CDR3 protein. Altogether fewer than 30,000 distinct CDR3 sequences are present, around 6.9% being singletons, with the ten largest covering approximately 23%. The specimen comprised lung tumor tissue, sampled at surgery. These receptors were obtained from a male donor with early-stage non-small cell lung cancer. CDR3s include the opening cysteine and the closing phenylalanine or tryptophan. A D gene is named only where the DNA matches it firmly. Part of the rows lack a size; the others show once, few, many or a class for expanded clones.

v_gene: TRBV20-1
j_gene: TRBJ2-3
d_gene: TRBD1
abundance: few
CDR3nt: TGCAGTGCTTCCGGGACAGGGGGCACAGATACGCAGTATTTT
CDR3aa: CSASGTGGTDTQYF

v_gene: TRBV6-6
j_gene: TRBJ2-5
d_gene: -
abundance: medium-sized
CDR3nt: TGTGCCAGCAGCCATCGGGACCGAGAGACCCAGTACTTC
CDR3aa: CASSHRDRETQYF

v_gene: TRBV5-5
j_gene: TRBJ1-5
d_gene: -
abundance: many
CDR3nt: TGTGCCAGCAGCTTGGATCCCGCGGGGCCCCAGCATTTT
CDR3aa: CASSLDPAGPQHF

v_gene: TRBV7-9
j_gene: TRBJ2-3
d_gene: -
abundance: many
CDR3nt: TGTGCCAGCAACGGTGCAGATACGCAGTATTTT
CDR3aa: CASNGADTQYF

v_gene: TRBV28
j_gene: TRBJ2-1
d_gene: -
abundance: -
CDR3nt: TGTGCCACCACAGGGCCCTACAATGAGCAGTTCTTC
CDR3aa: CATTGPYNEQFF

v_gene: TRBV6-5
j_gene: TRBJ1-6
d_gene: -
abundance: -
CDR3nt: TGTGCCAGCAGTTACGTGGGAGTGGGATCACCCCTCCACTTT
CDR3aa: CASSYVGVGSPLHF

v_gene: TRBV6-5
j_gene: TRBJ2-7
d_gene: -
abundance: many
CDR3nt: TGTGCCAGCAGCCTAGCCTACGACTCGGGGTACGAGCAGTACTTC
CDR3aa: CASSLAYDSGYEQYF

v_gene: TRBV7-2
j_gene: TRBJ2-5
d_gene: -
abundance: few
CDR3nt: TGTGCCAGCAGCTCCCCCGGGACCAAAGAGACCCAGTACTTC
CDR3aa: CASSSPGTKETQYF

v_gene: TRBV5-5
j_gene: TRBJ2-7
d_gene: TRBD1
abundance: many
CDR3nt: TGTGCCAGCAGCAAGCTTCCGGGACAGGGGTCGGGAGAGCAGTACTTC
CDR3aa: CASSKLPGQGSGEQYF

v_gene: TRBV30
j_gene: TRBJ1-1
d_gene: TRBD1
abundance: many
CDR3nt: TGTGCCTGGAGTGTACTGCACAGGGGCCGGTACACTGAAGCTTTCTTT
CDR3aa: CAWSVLHRGRYTEAFF

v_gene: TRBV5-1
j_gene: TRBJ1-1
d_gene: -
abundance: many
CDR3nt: TGCGCCAGCAGCTTACAGGGAATAGCTTTCTTT
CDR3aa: CASSLQGIAFF

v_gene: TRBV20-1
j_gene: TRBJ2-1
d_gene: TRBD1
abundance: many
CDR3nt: TGCAGTGCTCTGGGACAGAAGGGTTACAATGAGCAGTTCTTC
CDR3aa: CSALGQKGYNEQFF

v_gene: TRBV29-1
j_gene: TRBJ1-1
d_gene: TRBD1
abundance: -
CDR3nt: TGCAGAGCCGGGACAGGGGGCCCGAACACTGAAGCTTTCTTT
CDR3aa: CRAGTGGPNTEAFF

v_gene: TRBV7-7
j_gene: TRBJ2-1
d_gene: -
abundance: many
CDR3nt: TGTGCCAGCAGCCTATCGACTAAATACAATGAGCAGTTCTTC
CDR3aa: CASSLSTKYNEQFF

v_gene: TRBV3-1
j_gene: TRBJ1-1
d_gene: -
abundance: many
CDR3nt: TGTGCCAGCAGCCAAGTGTCGGGGAGTGAAGCTTTCTTT
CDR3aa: CASSQVSGSEAFF

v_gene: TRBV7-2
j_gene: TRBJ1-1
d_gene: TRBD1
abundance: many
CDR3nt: TGTGCCAGCAGCCCCTACGGACAGGCGATGAACACTGAAGCTTTCTTT
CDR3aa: CASSPYGQAMNTEAFF

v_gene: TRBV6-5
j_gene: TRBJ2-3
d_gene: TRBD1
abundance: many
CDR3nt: TGTGCCACCAGGGGGATAGAGTGGACGCAGTATTTT
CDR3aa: CATRGIEWTQYF

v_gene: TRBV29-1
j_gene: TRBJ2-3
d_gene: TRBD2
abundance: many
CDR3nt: TGCAGCGTTGACGGGGGGGCGAGCCGGGGCACAGATACGCAGTATTTT
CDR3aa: CSVDGGASRGTDTQYF

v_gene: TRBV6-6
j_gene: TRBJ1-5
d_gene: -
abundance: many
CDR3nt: TGTGCCAGCAGCCCTTCTGGGGTCAGGAATCAGCCCCAGCATTTT
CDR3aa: CASSPSGVRNQPQHF

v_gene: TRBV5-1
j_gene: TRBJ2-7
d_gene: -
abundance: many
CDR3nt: TGCGCCAGCAGCTTGTCACCAGGGGCCTACGAGCAGTACTTC
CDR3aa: CASSLSPGAYEQYF

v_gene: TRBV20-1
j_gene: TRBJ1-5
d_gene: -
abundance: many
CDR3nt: TGCAGTGCTGAGGGACCGGGCAATCAGCCCCAGCATTTT
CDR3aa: CSAEGPGNQPQHF

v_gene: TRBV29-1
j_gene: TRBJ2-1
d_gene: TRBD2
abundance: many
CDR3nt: TGCAGCGGAGACCCTAGCGGGGGTTTCAATGAGCAGTTCTTC
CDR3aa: CSGDPSGGFNEQFF

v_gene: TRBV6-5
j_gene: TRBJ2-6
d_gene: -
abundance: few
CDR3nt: TGTGCCAGCAGTCGGACAGCTGGGGCCAACGTCCTGACTTTC
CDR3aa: CASSRTAGANVLTF

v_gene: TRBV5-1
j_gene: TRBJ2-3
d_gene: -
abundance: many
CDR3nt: TGCGCCAGCAGCCCCGAGCCGGGACTGACAGATACGCAGTATTTT
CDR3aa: CASSPEPGLTDTQYF

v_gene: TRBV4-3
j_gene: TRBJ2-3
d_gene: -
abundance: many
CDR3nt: TGCGCCAGCAGCCAAGATTTTTTTGTGGGGGGGCTGGATACGCAGTATTTT
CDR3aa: CASSQDFFVGGLDTQYF

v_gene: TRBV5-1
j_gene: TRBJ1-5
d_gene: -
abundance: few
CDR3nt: TGCGCCAGCAGCTCAGAACCGAATCAGCCCCAGCATTTT
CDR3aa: CASSSEPNQPQHF

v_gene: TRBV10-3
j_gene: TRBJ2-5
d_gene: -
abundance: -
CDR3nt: TGTGCCATCGGAGGGGAGACCCAGTACTTC
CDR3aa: CAIGGETQYF

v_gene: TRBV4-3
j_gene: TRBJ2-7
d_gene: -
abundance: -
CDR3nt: TGCGCCAGCAGCCAAGATGGCAGGGGCGAGCAGTACTTC
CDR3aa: CASSQDGRGEQYF

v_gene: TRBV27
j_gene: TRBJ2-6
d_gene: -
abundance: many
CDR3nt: TGTGCCAGCAGAACAAGGGGGTCTGGGGCCAACGTCCTGACTTTC
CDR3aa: CASRTRGSGANVLTF

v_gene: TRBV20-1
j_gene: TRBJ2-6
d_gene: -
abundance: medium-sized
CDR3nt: TGCAGTGCTAGAGAGGGAGGCTCTGGGGCCAACGTCCTGACTTTC
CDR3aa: CSAREGGSGANVLTF

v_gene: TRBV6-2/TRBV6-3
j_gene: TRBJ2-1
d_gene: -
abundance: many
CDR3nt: TGTGCCAGCAGTTACTGGACAGCCTCGGACAATGAGCAGTTCTTC
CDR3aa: CASSYWTASDNEQFF

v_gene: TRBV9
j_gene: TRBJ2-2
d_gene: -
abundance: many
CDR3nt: TGTGCCAGCAGCGCTGACAACGGGGAGCTGTTTTTT
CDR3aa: CASSADNGELFF

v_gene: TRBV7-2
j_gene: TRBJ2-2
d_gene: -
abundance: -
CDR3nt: TGTGCCAGCAGCCTAGGCTGGGAAGCCGGGGAGCTGTTTTTT
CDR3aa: CASSLGWEAGELFF

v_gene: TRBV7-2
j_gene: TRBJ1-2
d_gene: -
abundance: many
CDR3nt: TGTGCCAGCAGCTTAGCGCTCAGGAGCAACTATGGCTACACCTTC
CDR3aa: CASSLALRSNYGYTF

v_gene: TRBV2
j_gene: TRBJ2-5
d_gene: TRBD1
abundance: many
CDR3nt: TGTGCCAGCAGCTACGGACAGGGAACCCAGTACTTC
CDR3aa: CASSYGQGTQYF

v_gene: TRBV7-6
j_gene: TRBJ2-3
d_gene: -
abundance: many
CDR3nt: TGTGCCAGCAGCCAGGGGGGGTTCACAGATACGCAGTATTTT
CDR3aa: CASSQGGFTDTQYF

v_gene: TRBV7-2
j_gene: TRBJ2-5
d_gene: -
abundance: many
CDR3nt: TGTGCCAGCAGCTTAATGGGTTCCCAAGAGACCCAGTACTTC
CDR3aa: CASSLMGSQETQYF

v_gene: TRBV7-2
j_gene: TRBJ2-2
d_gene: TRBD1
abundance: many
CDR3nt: TGTGCCAGCAGCTCCCCTCTGGGACAGGGGGCAGCCGGGGAGCTGTTTTTT
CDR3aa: CASSSPLGQGAAGELFF

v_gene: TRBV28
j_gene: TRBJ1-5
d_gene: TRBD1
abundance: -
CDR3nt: TGTGCCAGCAGTTCACAGGGGGGTGGCAATCAGCCCCAGCATTTT
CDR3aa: CASSSQGGGNQPQHF

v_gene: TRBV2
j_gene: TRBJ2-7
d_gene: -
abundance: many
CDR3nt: TGTGCCAGCAGTGAACAGGTATTTTACGAGCAGTACTTC
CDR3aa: CASSEQVFYEQYF

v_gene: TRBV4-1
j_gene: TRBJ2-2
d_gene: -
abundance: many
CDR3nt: TGCGCCAGCAGCCAAGACACGGCCATCACCGGGGAGCTGTTTTTT
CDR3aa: CASSQDTAITGELFF